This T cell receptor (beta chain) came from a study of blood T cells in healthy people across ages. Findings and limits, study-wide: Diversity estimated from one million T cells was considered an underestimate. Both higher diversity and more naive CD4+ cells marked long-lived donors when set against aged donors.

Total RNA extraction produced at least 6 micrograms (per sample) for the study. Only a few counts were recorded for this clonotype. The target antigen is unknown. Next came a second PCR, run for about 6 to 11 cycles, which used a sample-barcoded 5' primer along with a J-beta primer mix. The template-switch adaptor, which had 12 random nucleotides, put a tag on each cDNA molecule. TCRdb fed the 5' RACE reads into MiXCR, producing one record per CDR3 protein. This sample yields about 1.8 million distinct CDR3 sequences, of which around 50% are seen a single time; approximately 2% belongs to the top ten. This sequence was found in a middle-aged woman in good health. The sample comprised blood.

CDR3 coding DNA: TGTGCCAGCAAGGGACTAGCGGGGGGCTTAGCCAAAAACATTCAGTACTTC. Translating it yields CASKGLAGGLAKNIQYF. This rearrangement joins TRBV27 to TRBJ2-4; 15 bases agree with TRBD2. Germline CDR1 reads MNHEY; CDR2 reads SMNVEV (reference sequence). This CDR3 has 17 residues. The ends lost 7 bases at V and 0 bases at J; junction bases unmatched: 4.